Listed here are 25 T cell receptor beta chains from one sample, sequenced in a study of blood T cell repertoires in COVID-19. Some clones are missing from TCRdb's copy, which holds only in-frame ones; the method was immunoSEQ multiplex PCR. In the table there are approximately 90,000 clones, roughly 86% of which are singletons. Sequencing was performed on peripheral blood. Receptors originate from a human donor in a cohort sampled during active COVID-19.

This clone has only a few counts. This chain uses TRBV10-3 with TRBJ1-6; D is perhaps TRBD1 (6 bases). This CDR3 has 14 residues. CDR1 and CDR2 from the germline V gene are ENHRY and SYGVKD. V lost 10 bases and J lost 4, with 14 bases in between. CDR3 residues: CATAGEGYNSPLHF. In nucleotides, the CDR3 is TGTGCCACGGCAGGGGAGGGGTATAATTCACCCCTCCACTTT.

This rearrangement joins TRBV29-1 to TRBJ2-1, with 8 bases aligning to TRBD1. The germline gives CDR1 SQVTM, CDR2 ANQGSEA. The CDR3 runs 14 residues. With 2 bases clipped from V and 7 bases from J, the junction kept 7 bases outside the gene matches. CDR3 sequence: CSVEPQGVWNEQFF. The CDR3 coding sequence is TGCAGCGTTGAACCACAGGGGGTTTGGAATGAGCAGTTCTTC.

The gene calls are TRBV28 and TRBJ1-5, with a tentative D call TRBD1 (5 bases). Per germline, CDR1 MDHEN and CDR2 SYDVKM. The CDR3 totals 14 residues. Trimming stripped 6 bases from V and 6 bases from J, with 15 bases between. CDR3 amino acids: CASRAGGGSQPQHF. The CDR3 region has the DNA TGTGCCAGCAGGGCCGGGGGGGGTTCTCAGCCCCAGCATTTT.

This clone was observed a few times. V usage is TRBV6-5 and J usage is TRBJ1-1; D remains unclear. This CDR3 contains 13 residues. V lost 2 bases, J lost 10 bases, and 14 bases lay in between. Looked up from germline, CDR1 is MNHEY and CDR2 is SVGAGI. The CDR3 DNA reads TGTGCCAGCAGTTACGATGGGCATTCAGGAGCTTTCTTT. Translation gives CASSYDGHSGAFF.

The J gene is TRBJ1-1, the V gene TRBV4-2; D possibly corresponds to TRBD1 (6 bases). The CDR3 runs to 17 residues. Trimming took 0 bases from V and 0 from J, leaving 14 bases between them. CDR1 LGHNA and CDR2 YNFKEQ come from the germline V gene. This CDR3 is CASSQDLGARMNTEAFF. CDR3 sequence (DNA): TGTGCCAGCAGCCAAGATTTGGGGGCGAGGATGAACACTGAAGCTTTCTTT.

The CDR3 spells CSYRVRTEAFF. In DNA, the CDR3 is TGCAGTTACAGGGTTAGAACTGAAGCTTTCTTT. The V gene is TRBV20-1, the J gene TRBJ1-1, with D perhaps matching TRBD1 (6 bases). Trimming took off 8 bases at V and 5 bases at J, with 12 bases between the two ends. CDR3 length equals 11 residues. Germline assignment: CDR1 DFQATT and CDR2 SNEGSKA (reference sequence).

V is TRBV28 and J is TRBJ2-7; D is unclear. Per germline, CDR1 MDHEN and CDR2 SYDVKM. This CDR3 region has 15 residues. Trimming pared 5 bases from V and 0 bases from J, leaving 14 bases between. The CDR3 DNA follows: TGTGCCAGCAGTAAGGATTGGGCGAGCTCCTACGAGCAGTACTTC. Translation gives CASSKDWASSYEQYF.

As for this clone: Its ends do not fully match the called genes, so a read error is possible. The gene calls are TRBV3-1 (or the pseudogene TRBV3-2) and TRBJ2-3; 10 bases agree with TRBD2. Per the germline V gene, CDR1 is LGHDT and CDR2 is YNNKEL (reference sequence). The CDR3 totals 18 residues. The CDR3 reads CVSSQGLLAGAETDTQYF. DNA for the CDR3: TGTGTCAGCAGCCAAGGTTTGCTAGCGGGGGCTGAAACAGATACGCAGTATTTT.

J is TRBJ1-4 and V is TRBV24-1, with 10 bases that match TRBD1. The CDR3 extends over 15 amino acids. Germline assignment: CDR1 KGHDR and CDR2 SFDVKD. V shed 4 bases, J shed 8 bases, and the junction held 6 bases outside the gene matches. The DNA of the CDR3 is TGTGCCACCAGTGACCTGGGACAGGGGAACGAAAAACTGTTTTTT. As protein: CATSDLGQGNEKLFF.

The chain has TRBV3-1 (or the pseudogene TRBV3-2) and TRBJ1-1; D not certain. Per the germline V gene, CDR1 is LGHDT and CDR2 is YNNKEL (reference sequence). The V end was cut by 3 bases, the J end by 6 bases, with 14 bases between. This CDR3 has 14 residues. This CDR3 reads CASSQGAGSSEAFF. CDR3 sequence (DNA): TGTGCCAGCAGCCAGGGAGCAGGCTCGTCTGAAGCTTTCTTT.

This chain links TRBV4-1 with TRBJ2-3; D is unresolved. Deletions cut 4 bases from V and 2 bases from J, with 16 bases between. The germline V gene has CDR1 MGHRA and CDR2 YSYEKL. The CDR3 contains 16 residues. The CDR3: CASSRQILRNTDTQYF. DNA for the CDR3: TGCGCCAGCAGCCGCCAAATTCTGAGAAACACAGATACGCAGTATTTT.

This chain joins TRBV15 and TRBJ2-7, with 9 bases identical to TRBD2. V lost 1 base and J lost 6; bases outside the gene matches: 1. The germline gives CDR1 LNHNV, CDR2 YYDKDF (reference sequence). CDR3 size: 13 residues. The CDR3 coding sequence is TGTGCCACCAGCAGAGGACTAGCGGTCGAGCAGTACTTC. This codes for CATSRGLAVEQYF.

The chain couples TRBV5-6 to TRBJ1-2, with 9 bases matching TRBD1. The germline CDR1 and CDR2 sequences are SGHDT and YYEEEE. The CDR3 loop spans 15 amino acids. V lost 0 bases and J lost 4; bases outside the gene matches: 4. This CDR3 reads CASSLGTGALYGYTF. CDR3 in DNA: TGTGCCAGCAGCTTGGGGACAGGGGCCCTCTATGGCTACACCTTC.

The rearrangement links TRBV5-4 to TRBJ2-1; 9 bases match TRBD1. With 3 bases clipped from V and 6 bases from J, the junction kept 7 bases outside the gene matches. CDR3 length equals 15 residues. From germline, CDR1 is SGHNT and CDR2 YYREEE (reference sequence). The CDR3 loop is CASSSGQGVGNEQFF. CDR3 coding DNA: TGTGCCAGCAGCTCGGGACAGGGCGTGGGCAATGAGCAGTTCTTC.

The chain is built from TRBV5-6 and TRBJ1-5, with D possibly being TRBD1 (6 bases). V lost 1 base and J lost 5, with 13 bases in between. Germline CDR1 is SGHDT and CDR2 is YYEEEE. This CDR3 region has 15 residues. CDR3 protein: CASSLSGTLYQPQHF. In nucleotides, the CDR3 is TGTGCCAGCAGCTTGTCCGGGACACTTTATCAGCCCCAGCATTTT.

Only a few counts were recorded for this clone. This chain connects TRBV6-4 to TRBJ2-1; TRBD2 matches at 11 bases. The V gene's germline CDR1 is MRHNA and CDR2 SNTAGT. The J segment lost 6 bases and the V segment lost 2 bases, leaving 6 bases of the junction unmatched. This CDR3 comprises 16 residues. The CDR3 region is CASSDDSGGAINEQFF. The DNA of the CDR3 is TGTGCCAGCAGTGACGATAGCGGGGGGGCGATCAATGAGCAGTTCTTC.

The chain has TRBV18 and TRBJ2-2; no definite D call. Germline V gene sequence: CDR1 KGHSH, CDR2 LQKENI. Trimming shortened V by 6 bases and J by 6 bases, and 8 bases separated the two germline ends. The length of the CDR3 is 12 residues. The CDR3 DNA reads TGTGCCAGCTCGCCTAGACCCGGGGAGCTGTTTTTT. Its protein product is CASSPRPGELFF.

The chain links TRBV11-2 to TRBJ2-7; 9 bases line up with TRBD1. With 3 bases clipped from V and 2 bases from J, the junction kept 5 bases outside the gene matches. From germline, CDR1 is SGHAT and CDR2 FQNNGV. This CDR3 has 15 residues. The CDR3 loop is CASSLGQGGPYEQYF. The CDR3 bases are TGTGCCAGCAGCTTGGGACAGGGAGGGCCCTACGAGCAGTACTTC.

The chain has TRBV7-3 and TRBJ2-2; TRBD2 might be the D (6 bases). CDR1 is SGHTA and CDR2 is FQGTGA in the germline V gene. The CDR3 runs 15 residues. Deletions cut 2 bases from V and 5 bases from J, with 12 bases between. The CDR3 loop is CASSLVATRTGELFF. The CDR3 nucleotides are TGTGCCAGCAGCTTAGTCGCGACTAGGACCGGGGAGCTGTTTTTT.

J is TRBJ1-6 and V is TRBV6-5; a weak D match, TRBD1 (6 bases). Trimming left V 5 bases short and J 5 bases short, with 13 bases between. The CDR3 has 15 residues. CDR1 is MNHEY, CDR2 SVGAGI, per germline. The CDR3 region is CASSTSTGNNSPLHF. The CDR3 nucleotides read TGTGCCAGCAGTACCTCGACAGGAAATAATTCACCCCTCCACTTT.

V and J are TRBV15 and TRBJ1-3; D remains unclear. The CDR3 spans 14 residues. The germline V gene encodes CDR1 LNHNV and CDR2 YYDKDF (reference sequence). With 0 bases removed from V and 4 bases from J, the gap between germline ends came to 7 bases. The chain's CDR3 is CATSRDPSGNTIYF. The DNA for the CDR3 is TGTGCCACCAGCAGAGATCCCTCGGGAAACACCATATATTTT.

The genes are TRBV18 and TRBJ2-5; 7 bases agree with TRBD1. Germline V CDR1 and CDR2: KGHSH, LQKENI. The V segment lost 3 bases and the J segment 3 bases; nucleotides outside the gene matches: 13. CDR3 size: 17 residues. CDR3 DNA: TGTGCCAGCTCACCGCAGGGGGACAGCTCGCGCAAAGAGACCCAGTACTTC. This codes for CASSPQGDSSRKETQYF.

The gene calls are TRBV5-1 and TRBJ2-2; maybe TRBD1 (6 bases). This CDR3 spans 14 amino acids. The germline V gene has CDR1 SGHRS and CDR2 YFSETQ. V was cut by 3 bases and J by 8 bases, with 14 bases left in between. The CDR3 DNA sequence: TGCGCCAGCAGCTCGATCTCCGGGACAGGGGAGCTGTTTTTT. Protein product: CASSSISGTGELFF.

The V gene is TRBV19, the J gene TRBJ1-3, with D maybe TRBD1 (6 bases). From germline, CDR1 is LNHDA and CDR2 SQIVND (reference sequence). The CDR3 runs 15 residues. With 5 bases removed from V and 0 bases from J, the gap between germline ends came to 11 bases. CDR3 loop: CASSVDRTSGNTIYF. The CDR3 DNA is TGTGCCAGTAGTGTGGACAGAACCTCTGGAAACACCATATATTTT.

The rearrangement joins TRBV7-3 to TRBJ2-2; no clear D. Germline values: CDR1 SGHTA, CDR2 FQGTGA. This CDR3 is 13 amino acids long. The V gene lost 4 bases and the J gene lost 4 bases, with 7 bases spanning the gap. The CDR3 coding sequence is TGTGCCAGCAGCTCGGCAGGCACCGGGGAGCTGTTTTTT. Residues: CASSSAGTGELFF.